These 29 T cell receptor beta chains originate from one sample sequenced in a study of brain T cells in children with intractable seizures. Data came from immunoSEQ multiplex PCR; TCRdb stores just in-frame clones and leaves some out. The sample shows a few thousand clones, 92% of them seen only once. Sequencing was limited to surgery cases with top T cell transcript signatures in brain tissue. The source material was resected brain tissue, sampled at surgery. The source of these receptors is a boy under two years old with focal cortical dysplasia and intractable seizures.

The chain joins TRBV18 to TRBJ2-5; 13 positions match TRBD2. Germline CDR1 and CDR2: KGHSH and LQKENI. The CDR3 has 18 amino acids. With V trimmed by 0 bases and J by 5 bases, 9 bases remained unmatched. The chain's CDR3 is CASSPPTSGGASGETQYF. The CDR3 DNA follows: TGTGCCAGCTCACCACCTACTAGCGGGGGGGCCAGCGGTGAGACCCAGTACTTC.

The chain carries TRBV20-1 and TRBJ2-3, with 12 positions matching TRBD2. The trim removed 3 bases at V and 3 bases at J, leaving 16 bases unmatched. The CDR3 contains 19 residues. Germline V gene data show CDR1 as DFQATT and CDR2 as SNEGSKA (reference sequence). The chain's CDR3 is CSASDLRASGGAYTDTQYF. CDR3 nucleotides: TGCAGTGCTAGTGATTTGAGGGCTAGCGGGGGGGCTTATACAGATACGCAGTATTTT.

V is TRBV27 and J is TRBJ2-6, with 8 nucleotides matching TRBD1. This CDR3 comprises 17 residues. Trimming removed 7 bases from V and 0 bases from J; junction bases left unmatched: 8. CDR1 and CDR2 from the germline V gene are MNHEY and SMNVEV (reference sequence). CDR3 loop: CASTRQGLTSGANVLTF. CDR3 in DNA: TGTGCCAGCACCAGACAGGGGCTGACCTCTGGGGCCAACGTCCTGACTTTC.

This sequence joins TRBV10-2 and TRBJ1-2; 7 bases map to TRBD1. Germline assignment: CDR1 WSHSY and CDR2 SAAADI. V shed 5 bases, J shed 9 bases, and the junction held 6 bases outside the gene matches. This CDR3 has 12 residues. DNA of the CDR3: TGCGCCAGCAGTATAGACAGGGATAGCTACACCTTC. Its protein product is CASSIDRDSYTF.

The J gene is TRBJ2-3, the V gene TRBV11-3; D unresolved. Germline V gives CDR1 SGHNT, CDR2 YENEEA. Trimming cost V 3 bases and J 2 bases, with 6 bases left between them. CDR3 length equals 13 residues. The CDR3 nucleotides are TGTGCCAGCAGCTTCCACCACACAGATACGCAGTATTTT. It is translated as CASSFHHTDTQYF.

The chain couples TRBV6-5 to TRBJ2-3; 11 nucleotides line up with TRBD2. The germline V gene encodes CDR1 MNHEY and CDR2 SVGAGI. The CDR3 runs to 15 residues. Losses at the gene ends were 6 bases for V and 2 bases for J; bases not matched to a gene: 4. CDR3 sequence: CASRATSGNTDTQYF. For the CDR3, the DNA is TGTGCCAGCAGGGCGACTAGCGGGAACACAGATACGCAGTATTTT.

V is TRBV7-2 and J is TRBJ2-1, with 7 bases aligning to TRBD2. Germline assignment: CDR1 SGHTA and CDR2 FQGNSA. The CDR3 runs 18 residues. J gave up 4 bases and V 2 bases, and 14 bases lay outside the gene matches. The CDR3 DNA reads TGTGCCAGCAGCTTACTTCGGGCTAGCGGAGGGGTATACAATGAGCAGTTCTTC. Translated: CASSLLRASGGVYNEQFF.

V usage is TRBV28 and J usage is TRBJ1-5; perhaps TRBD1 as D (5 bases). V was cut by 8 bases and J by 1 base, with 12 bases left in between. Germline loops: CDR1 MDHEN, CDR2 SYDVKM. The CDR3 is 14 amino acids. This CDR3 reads CASQGSNSNQPQHF. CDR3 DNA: TGTGCCAGCCAGGGAAGCAACAGCAATCAGCCCCAGCATTTT.

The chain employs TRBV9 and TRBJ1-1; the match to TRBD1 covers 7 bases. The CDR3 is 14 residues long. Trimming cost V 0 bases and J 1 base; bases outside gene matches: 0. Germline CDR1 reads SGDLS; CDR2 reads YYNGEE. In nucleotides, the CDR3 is TGTGCCAGCAGCGTAGGGGACAGGAACACTGAAGCTTTCTTT. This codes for CASSVGDRNTEAFF.

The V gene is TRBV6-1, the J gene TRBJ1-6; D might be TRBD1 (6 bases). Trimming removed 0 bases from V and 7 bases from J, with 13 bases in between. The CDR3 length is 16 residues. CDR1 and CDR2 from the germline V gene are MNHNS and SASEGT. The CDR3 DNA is TGTGCCAGCAGTGAAGCTATTACAGGGAACAATTCACCCCTCCACTTT. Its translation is CASSEAITGNNSPLHF.

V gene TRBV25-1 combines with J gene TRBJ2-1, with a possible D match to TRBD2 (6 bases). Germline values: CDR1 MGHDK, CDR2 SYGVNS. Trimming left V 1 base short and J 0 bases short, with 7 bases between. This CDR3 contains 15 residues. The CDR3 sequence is CASSELAVSYNEQFF. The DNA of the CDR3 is TGTGCCAGCAGTGAATTAGCGGTCTCCTACAATGAGCAGTTCTTC.

The DNA of the CDR3 is TGTGCCAGCAGCCCTCAGGTGGGGTCAGGGACAGCCTCTGGAAACACCATATATTTT. Encoded protein: CASSPQVGSGTASGNTIYF. The chain uses TRBV5-4 and TRBJ1-3; 7 nucleotides agree with TRBD1. Trimming took 4 bases from V and 0 from J; bases not matched to a gene: 16. The CDR3 runs to 19 residues. Germline loops: CDR1 SGHNT, CDR2 YYREEE (reference sequence).

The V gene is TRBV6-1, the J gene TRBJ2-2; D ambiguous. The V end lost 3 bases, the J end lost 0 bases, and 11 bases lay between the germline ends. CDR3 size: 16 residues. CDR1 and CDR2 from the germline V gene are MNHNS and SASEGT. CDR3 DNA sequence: TGTGCCAGCAGTGAGATTACGGCGCCGAACACCGGGGAGCTGTTTTTT. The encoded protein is CASSEITAPNTGELFF.

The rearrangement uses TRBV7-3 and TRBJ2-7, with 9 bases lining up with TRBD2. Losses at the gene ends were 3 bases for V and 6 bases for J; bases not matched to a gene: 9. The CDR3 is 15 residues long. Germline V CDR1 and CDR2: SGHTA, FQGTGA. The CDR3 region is CASSFGPSGMGEQYF. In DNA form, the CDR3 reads TGTGCCAGCAGCTTCGGGCCTAGCGGGATGGGCGAGCAGTACTTC.

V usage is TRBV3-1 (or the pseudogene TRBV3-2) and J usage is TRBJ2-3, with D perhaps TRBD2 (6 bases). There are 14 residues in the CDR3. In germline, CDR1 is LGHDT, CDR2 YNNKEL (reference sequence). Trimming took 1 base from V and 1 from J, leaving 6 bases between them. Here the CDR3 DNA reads TGTGCCAGCAGCCAAGGGGGGGGCACAGATACGCAGTATTTT. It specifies CASSQGGGTDTQYF.

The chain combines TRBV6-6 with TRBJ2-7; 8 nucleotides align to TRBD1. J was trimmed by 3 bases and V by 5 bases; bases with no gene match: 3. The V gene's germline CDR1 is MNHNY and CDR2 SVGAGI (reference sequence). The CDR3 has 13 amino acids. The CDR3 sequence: CASSATGGYEQYF. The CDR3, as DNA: TGTGCCAGCAGTGCAACAGGGGGCTACGAGCAGTACTTC.

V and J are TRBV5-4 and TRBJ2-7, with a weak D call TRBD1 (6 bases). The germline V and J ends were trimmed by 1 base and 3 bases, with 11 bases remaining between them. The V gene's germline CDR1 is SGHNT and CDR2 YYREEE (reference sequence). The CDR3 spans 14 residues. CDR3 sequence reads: CASSLKGDIYEQYF. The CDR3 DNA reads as TGTGCCAGCAGCTTGAAAGGGGACATCTACGAGCAGTACTTC.

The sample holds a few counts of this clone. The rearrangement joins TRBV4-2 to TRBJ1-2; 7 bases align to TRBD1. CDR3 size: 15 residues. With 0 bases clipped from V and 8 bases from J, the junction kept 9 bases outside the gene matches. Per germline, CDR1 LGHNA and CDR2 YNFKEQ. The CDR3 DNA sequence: TGTGCCAGCAGCCAAGAGGCAGGGGGTTTTATAGGCTACACCTTC. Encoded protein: CASSQEAGGFIGYTF.

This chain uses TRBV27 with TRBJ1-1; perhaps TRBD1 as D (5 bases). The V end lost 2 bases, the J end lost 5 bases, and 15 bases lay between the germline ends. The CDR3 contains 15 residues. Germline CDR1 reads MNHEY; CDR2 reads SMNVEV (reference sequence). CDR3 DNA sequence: TGTGCCAGCAGTTTAAAGCGGGGGGGAGGAACTGAAGCTTTCTTT. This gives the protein CASSLKRGGGTEAFF.

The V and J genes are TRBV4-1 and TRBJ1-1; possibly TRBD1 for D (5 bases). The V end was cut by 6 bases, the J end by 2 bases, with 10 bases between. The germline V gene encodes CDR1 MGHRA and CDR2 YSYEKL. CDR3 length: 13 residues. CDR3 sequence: CASRQTANTEAFF. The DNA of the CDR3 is TGCGCCAGCAGGCAGACAGCCAACACTGAAGCTTTCTTT.

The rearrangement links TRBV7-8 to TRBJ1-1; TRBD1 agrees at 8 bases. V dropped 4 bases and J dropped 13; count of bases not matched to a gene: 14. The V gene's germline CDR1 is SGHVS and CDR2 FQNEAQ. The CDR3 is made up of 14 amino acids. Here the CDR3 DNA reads TGTGCCAGCAGCTCACAACGACAGGGGCGAGAGAGTTTCTTT. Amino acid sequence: CASSSQRQGRESFF.

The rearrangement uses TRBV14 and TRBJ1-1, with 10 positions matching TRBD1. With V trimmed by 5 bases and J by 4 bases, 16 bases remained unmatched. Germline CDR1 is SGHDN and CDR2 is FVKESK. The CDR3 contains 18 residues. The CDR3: CASSTIPPPWTGGTEAFF. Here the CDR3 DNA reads TGTGCCAGCAGCACAATCCCCCCTCCTTGGACAGGGGGCACTGAAGCTTTCTTT.

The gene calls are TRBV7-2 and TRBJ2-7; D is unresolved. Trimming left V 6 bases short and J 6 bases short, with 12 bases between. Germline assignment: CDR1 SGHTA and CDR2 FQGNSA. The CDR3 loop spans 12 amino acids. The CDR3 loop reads CASSFAGREQYF. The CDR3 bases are TGTGCCAGCAGTTTTGCTGGGCGCGAGCAGTACTTC.

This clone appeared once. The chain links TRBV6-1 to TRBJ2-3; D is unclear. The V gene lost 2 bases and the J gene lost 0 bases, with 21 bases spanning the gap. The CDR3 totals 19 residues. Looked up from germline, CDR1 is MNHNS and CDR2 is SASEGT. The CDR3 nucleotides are TGTGCCAGCAGTGAAATAGTTGCCCTAGTGATGACTAGCACAGATACGCAGTATTTT. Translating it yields CASSEIVALVMTSTDTQYF.

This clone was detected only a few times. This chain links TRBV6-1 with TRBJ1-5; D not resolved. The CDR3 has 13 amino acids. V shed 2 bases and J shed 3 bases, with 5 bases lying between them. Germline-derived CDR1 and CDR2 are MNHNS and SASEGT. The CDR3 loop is CASSEFANQPQHF. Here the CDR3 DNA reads TGTGCCAGCAGTGAATTTGCCAATCAGCCCCAGCATTTT.

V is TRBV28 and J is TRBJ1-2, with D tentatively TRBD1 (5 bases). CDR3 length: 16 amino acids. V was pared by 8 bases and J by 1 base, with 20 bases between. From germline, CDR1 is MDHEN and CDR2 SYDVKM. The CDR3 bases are TGTGCCAGCCGCATAGGGGCCAGGCTGAGTAACTATGGCTACACCTTC. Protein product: CASRIGARLSNYGYTF.

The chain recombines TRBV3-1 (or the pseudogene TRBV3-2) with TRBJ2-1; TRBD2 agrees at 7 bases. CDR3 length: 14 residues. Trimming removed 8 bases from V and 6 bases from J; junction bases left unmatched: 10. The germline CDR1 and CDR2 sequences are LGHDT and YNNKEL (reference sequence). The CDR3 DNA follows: TGTGCCAGCCCACCGAGACTAGCCTTCAATGAGCAGTTCTTC. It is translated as CASPPRLAFNEQFF.

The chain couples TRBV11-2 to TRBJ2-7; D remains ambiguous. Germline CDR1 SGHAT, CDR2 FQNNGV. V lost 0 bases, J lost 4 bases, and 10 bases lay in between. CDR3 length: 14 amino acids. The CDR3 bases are TGTGCCAGCAGCTTAGAGACGAGAAGATACGAGCAGTACTTC. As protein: CASSLETRRYEQYF.

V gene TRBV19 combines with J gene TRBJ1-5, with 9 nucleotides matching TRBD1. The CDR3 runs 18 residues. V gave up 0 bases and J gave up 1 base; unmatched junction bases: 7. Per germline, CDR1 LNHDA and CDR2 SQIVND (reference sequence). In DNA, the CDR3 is TGTGCCAGTAGTATAGATCCCTACAGGGGGCGAAGCAATCAGCCCCAGCATTTT. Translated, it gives CASSIDPYRGRSNQPQHF.